This T cell receptor (beta chain) was observed in a study of early stage breast cancer tumors. Sequencing used immunoSEQ multiplex PCR; TCRdb keeps in-frame clones, though not all of them. Seen here are tens of thousands of clones, 55% to 75% observed once, and the top ten hold around 7.2%. V was clipped by 7 bases and J by 5 bases; unmatched bases: 4. This CDR3 spans 13 amino acids. CDR1 and CDR2 (germline): SQVTM, ANQGSEA. The sequence was obtained from a person in their fifties with breast cancer. The chain employs TRBV29-1 and TRBJ2-1; 11 bases align to TRBD2. The specimen was blood. This chain's CDR3 is CSAGTSGNNEQFF. DNA for the CDR3: TGCAGCGCGGGGACTAGCGGTAACAATGAGCAGTTCTTC.